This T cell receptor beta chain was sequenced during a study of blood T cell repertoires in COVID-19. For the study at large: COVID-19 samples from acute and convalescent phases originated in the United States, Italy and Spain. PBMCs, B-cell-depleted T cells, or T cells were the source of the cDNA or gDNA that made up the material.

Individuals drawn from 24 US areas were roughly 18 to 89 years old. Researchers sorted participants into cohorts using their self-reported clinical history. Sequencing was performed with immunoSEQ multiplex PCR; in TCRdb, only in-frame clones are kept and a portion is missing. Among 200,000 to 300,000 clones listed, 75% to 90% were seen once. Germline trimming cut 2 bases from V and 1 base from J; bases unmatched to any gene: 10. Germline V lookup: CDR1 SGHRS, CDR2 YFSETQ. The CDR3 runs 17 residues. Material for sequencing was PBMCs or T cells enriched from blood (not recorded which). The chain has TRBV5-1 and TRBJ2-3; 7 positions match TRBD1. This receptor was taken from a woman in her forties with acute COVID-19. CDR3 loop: CASSLLLRDSGTDTQYF. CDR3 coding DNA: TGCGCCAGCAGCTTACTCCTCCGGGACAGTGGCACAGATACGCAGTATTTT.